Included here is one TCR beta chain sequence, with context. The antigen remains undetermined. TCRdb's copy holds only in-frame clones and misses some; the assay was immunoSEQ multiplex PCR. In the table there are approximately 130,000 clones, roughly 80% of which are singletons. This sample was taken from a study of identifying expanded T cells in peripheral blood. Study-wide findings and caveats: Technical replicates showed about 1.2 changed clones; two weeks approximately 15; four weeks 19. Across healthy donors, higher total template counts meant significantly greater approximately two-week count variance.

No infections or other immune events were documented during collection. Sequences were obtained from blood. The sequence derives from a person aged 18 to 75 in good health.

This CDR3 reads CAGSSQSYEQYF. The DNA of the CDR3 is TGTGCCGGAAGTTCGCAGTCCTACGAGCAGTACTTC. The gene calls are TRBV2 and TRBJ2-7; D is unclear. V lost 11 bases to trimming and J lost 1 base, with 12 bases between them. Germline V gene data show CDR1 as SNHLY and CDR2 as FYNNEI. CDR3 length equals 12 residues.